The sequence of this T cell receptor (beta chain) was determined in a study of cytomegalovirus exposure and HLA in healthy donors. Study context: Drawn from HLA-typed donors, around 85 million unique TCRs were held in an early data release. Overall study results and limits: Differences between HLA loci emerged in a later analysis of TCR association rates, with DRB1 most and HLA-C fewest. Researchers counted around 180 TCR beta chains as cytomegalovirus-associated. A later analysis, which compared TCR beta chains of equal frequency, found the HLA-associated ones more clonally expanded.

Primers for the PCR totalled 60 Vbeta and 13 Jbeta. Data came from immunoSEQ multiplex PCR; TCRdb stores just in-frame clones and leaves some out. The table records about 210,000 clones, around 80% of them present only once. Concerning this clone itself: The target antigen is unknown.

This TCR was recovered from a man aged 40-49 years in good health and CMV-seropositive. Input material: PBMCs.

The CDR3 DNA reads as TGTGCCAGCAGTTGGGGGCCCCGGACTGAAGCTTTCTTT. Its protein product is CASSWGPRTEAFF. This chain connects TRBV6-5 to TRBJ1-1; TRBD1 is a possible D gene (6 bases). The V gene lost 4 bases and the J gene lost 5 bases, with 11 bases spanning the gap. The CDR3 spans 13 residues. Germline CDR1 reads MNHEY; CDR2 reads SVGAGI.